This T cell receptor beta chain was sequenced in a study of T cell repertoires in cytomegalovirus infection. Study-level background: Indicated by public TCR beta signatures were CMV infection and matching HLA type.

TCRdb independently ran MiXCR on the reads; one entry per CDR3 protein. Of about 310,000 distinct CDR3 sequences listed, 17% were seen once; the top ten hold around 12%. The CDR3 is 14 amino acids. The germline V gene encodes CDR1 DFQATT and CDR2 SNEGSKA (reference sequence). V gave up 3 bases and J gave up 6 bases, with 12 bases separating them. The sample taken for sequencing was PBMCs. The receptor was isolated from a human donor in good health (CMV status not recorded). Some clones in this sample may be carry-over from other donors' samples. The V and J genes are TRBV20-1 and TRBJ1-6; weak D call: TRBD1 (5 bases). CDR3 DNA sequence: TGCAGTGCTAGCCAGGGCGGCGGTAATTCACCCCTCCACTTT. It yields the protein CSASQGGGNSPLHF.